This T cell receptor (beta chain) was observed in a study of cytomegalovirus exposure and HLA in healthy donors (dated by TCRdb to 2016 to 2017). Background on the whole study: An earlier analysis of some 600 of the donors reported under 300 Gb of sequence data and 95 million to 140 million unique TCR beta sequences obtained from roughly 170 million T cells. Donor age, sex, ethnicity and CMV serostatus were collected together with the repertoire data. The number of donors typed differed by locus, with 629-630 for A, B, C, DRB1 and DQB1, 522 for DQA1, approximately 580 for DPA1, and about 450 for DPB1. The study aimed to test whether cataloging public T cell receptors could reveal signatures of past pathogen exposure. Rather than using new phenotypic data, the later analysis identified candidate immune exposures from TCR beta sequences and from how often those sequences occurred across donors. To study patterns of TCR occurrence, a later analysis re-analyzed previously published TCR beta repertoires from 666 donors and added high-resolution HLA genotyping. An earlier analysis of roughly 600 of the donors used high-throughput TCR beta sequencing to judge whether each TCR beta V gene segment behaved as functional or pseudogenic. On average, around 240,000 unique TCR beta nucleotide sequences were sequenced per donor among several hundred genotyped donors of the cohort, with about 19% of those sequences being non-productive. Every discovery cohort repertoire had been produced on one sequencing platform. Approximately 300 gigabases of sequencing data and approximately 91 million unique TCR sequences made up an early release that covered several hundred HLA-typed donors. A later genetic analysis took genome-wide SNP genotypes for about three fifths of the roughly 670 donors and used that subset as a discovery cohort. Along with the roughly 700-subject first cohort, a separate validation cohort of over 90 different subjects was used. Class I and class II HLA loci were covered by the typing at four-digit resolution. A few DR-DQ haplotypes were handled as single units for association and clustering because linkage in the cohort was strong. The study used immunosequencing to profile the T cell repertoires of 670 or so subjects and linked those repertoires to cytomegalovirus serostatus. To predict cytomegalovirus infection status, the study brought together high-throughput TCR immunosequencing, statistical association of individual TCRs with disease status, and machine learning. Among the roughly 400 genotyped donors, approximately 82% belonged to the genetic ancestry cluster associated with self-reported Caucasian donors.

Library preparation was by the immunoSEQ multiplex PCR assay. A mixture of 60 forward primers for TCR Vbeta segments and 13 reverse primers for TCR Jbeta segments was used in the multiplex PCR. A multiplex PCR assay on genomic DNA amplified the CDR3 region of rearranged TCR beta genes. The Illumina HiSeq System was used to sequence the amplified TCR beta libraries as 87-base-pair reads. The source study handled its data this way. Across the 500 to 700 repertoires, a later analysis counted around 80 million unique TCR beta chains, roughly 11 million of which were shared by at least two donors. Raw reads were error-corrected and collapsed into unique sequences with a nearest-neighbor algorithm that merged closely related sequences to remove PCR and sequencing errors. CDR3 sequences were aligned to IMGT reference sequences to assign V, D and J gene segments. Each retained sequence needed at least a six-nucleotide match to both a V gene segment and a J gene segment. A rearrangement counted as productive if the CDR3 had no stop codons and remained in frame with V and J, and every other rearrangement counted as non-productive. CDR3 was defined by IMGT convention, running from the second conserved V-encoded cysteine to the conserved J-encoded phenylalanine. The earlier analysis of a few hundred of the donors excluded any sequence lacking an unambiguous match to a single V gene segment. An earlier analysis of 587 of the donors called V segments functional above 56.7% productive rearrangements and segregating when the between-donor standard deviation exceeded 5%. A statistical classification framework was built to diagnose cytomegalovirus status from the catalog of TCR beta chain sequences. A later analysis assigned V and J genes by comparing TCR nucleotide sequences with IMGT/GENE-DB human TR gene sequences. A later analysis assigned CDR3 sequences and most-parsimonious VDJ recombination scenarios with the TCRdist pipeline. In a later analysis, every TCR beta chain was defined by the combination of its CDR3 amino acid sequence and its V-gene family, and reads without a unique V-gene family were dropped. In a later analysis, around 650 highly shared, low-generation-probability nucleotide sequences were removed to address suspected cross-contamination and a sequencing artifact. For each public chain, a later analysis derived a clonal expansion index from normalized ranks of inferred template counts within each repertoire. Generation probabilities in a later analysis came from a VDJ recombination model fitted to out-of-frame rearrangements, and those results were checked against IGoR. In a later analysis, TCR-TCR, TCR-HLA and TCR-CMV co-occurrence was scored with hypergeometric tests, and a repertoire-size bias correction was applied to TCR pairs. A later analysis estimated false discovery rates by permuting HLA or CMV assignments 20 times. In a later analysis, co-occurring TCRs were grouped using DBSCAN, and TCRdist sequence similarity was added for clustering within HLA-allele-positive subsets. For co-occurrence clustering, repertoires with fewer than 30,000 or more than 120,000 public chains were excluded, along with roughly 5 repertoires with anomalous nucleotide sharing. The table comes from immuneACCESS by way of TCRdb, which keeps in-frame sequences with V and J called. Part of the clones is missing from these tables; in studies checked, under half for an unresolved V gene and the rest for unknown reasons. V and J calls and clone size follow that table, whereas D and trimming were derived from the DNA. The sample table lists 130,000 or so clones, about three quarters of them with a count of one. 1.8% of the sample belongs to the ten largest clones.

General conclusions and limits of the study: Roughly uniform sequencing depth across donors was assumed in presence/absence analyses, although this assumption may not hold. In an earlier analysis of around 500 of the donors, most TCR beta V segments appeared in productive rearrangements about 87% or about 30% of the time, broadly matching IMGT annotations. An association between a missense DCLRE1C variant and V-gene and J-gene trimming of TCR beta chains was found in a later genetic analysis and replicated in an independent cohort. Strong co-occurrence of HLA alleles, especially DR and DQ, made assigning TCR associations to individual alleles difficult. Specific HLA alleles were associated with roughly 17,000 TCR beta sequences at a false discovery rate of 0.05 in a later analysis. Three of the identified cytomegalovirus-associated TCR beta chains were confirmed in vitro to be specific for cytomegalovirus antigens. Roughly 17 rarely observed V segments, including chromosome 9 orphons, were excluded from the earlier analysis of a few hundred of the donors because counts were too low. A further reported finding was that TCR beta sequences accurately predicted the HLA-A and HLA-B alleles for most subjects in the first cohort. Most CMV-associated TCR beta chains appeared to be HLA-restricted in a later analysis, and the HLA associations seemed to be driven largely by CMV exposure. Cytomegalovirus status was reported to be diagnosed by the classifier with high specificity and sensitivity in both the original and validation cohorts. Correlated functional status among segregating V segments might reflect linkage disequilibrium, but an unknown experimental factor could not be ruled out. A cluster of highly shared sequence variants was judged likely to represent a technical artifact of the sequencing pipeline. A later analysis found that TCR association rates varied across HLA loci, with DRB1 alleles showing the most associated TCRs and HLA-C alleles the fewest. Only TCR beta chains were sequenced in this cohort, and the absence of alpha or paired-chain data limited detectable features. A later genetic analysis reported fewer N-insertions in productive TCRs among donors in an Asian-associated ancestry cluster than the roughly 670-donor mean. According to a later analysis, parvovirus B19, influenza, CMV and Epstein-Barr virus appeared linked to several top co-occurrence clusters. Immune exposure information for the cohort was limited to CMV serostatus. Because HLA typing was unavailable for some donors at each locus, only the typed subset was used in association tests. Compared with equally common non-associated chains, HLA-associated TCR beta chains in a later analysis were more clonally expanded and had lower generation probabilities. In the study, some 160 TCR beta chains were listed as associated with cytomegalovirus. Most TCR sequences were seen in very few donors, while some public TCRs were found in many individuals. The authors suggested that the approach could potentially be extended to other disease states and immunological phenotypes.

With regard to this clone: The clone's antigen remains unknown. Within one base of it there is no much larger clone, and no base qualities were kept.

The cohort was made up of 666 healthy bone marrow donors. At the time of sampling, all cohort members were nominally healthy, though unrecorded immune exposures were likely present. The donor was CMV seropositive and belonged to the group of 250 to 300 seropositive cohort members. A peripheral blood sample was collected from each donor, and TCR beta sequencing was performed on peripheral blood mononuclear cells. The Qiagen DNeasy Blood Extraction Kit was used to extract genomic DNA from the blood cell samples. The TCR sequence derives from a female donor in good health and CMV-seropositive. Sequences were obtained from PBMCs.

The CDR3 protein is CATSRPGRRETQYF. The bases read TGTGCCACCAGTAGACCTGGGAGGCGTGAGACCCAGTACTTC. This sequence uses TRBV11-2 and TRBJ2-5; the D segment could be TRBD2, given 6 matching bases. The CDR3 holds 14 amino acids from the cysteine to the phenylalanine. Just the 42-base CDR3 DNA is kept, in frame starting at base 1. Sequences SGHAT (CDR1) and FQNNGV (CDR2) are obtained from the germline V gene. V lost 10 bases and J lost 5 bases; the stretch between them is 20 bases long.